This passage covers 21 T cell receptor beta chains from one sample sequenced in a study of blood T cell repertoires in COVID-19. Method: immunoSEQ multiplex PCR; TCRdb's copy keeps in-frame clones and lacks some. The sample has hundreds of thousands of clones; 70% to 85% are singletons. The sample was peripheral blood. The receptors were gathered from a woman of 80 years or more with acute or convalescent COVID-19.

V and J are TRBV10-3 and TRBJ1-5; possible D gene TRBD1, 5 bases. The CDR3 has 15 residues. Germline V lookup: CDR1 ENHRY, CDR2 SYGVKD. V dropped 3 bases and J dropped 2 bases, with 11 bases sitting between them. This CDR3 reads CAISERQGGNQPQHF. The CDR3 DNA sequence: TGTGCCATCAGTGAAAGGCAGGGTGGCAATCAGCCCCAGCATTTT.

This clone was detected only once. J is TRBJ2-7 and V is TRBV18; tentatively, D is TRBD2 (6 bases). Looked up from germline, CDR1 is KGHSH and CDR2 is LQKENI. CDR3 length equals 15 residues. Trimming stripped 3 bases from V and 3 bases from J, with 15 bases between. CDR3 bases: TGTGCCAGCTCACCTTCGACGGGACTGCTCTACGAGCAGTACTTC. Translation gives CASSPSTGLLYEQYF.

The chain joins TRBV25-1 to TRBJ2-5; D remains unclear. Germline V gene data show CDR1 as MGHDK and CDR2 as SYGVNS. V was trimmed by 3 bases and J by 2 bases, leaving 10 bases between them. This CDR3 contains 14 residues. CDR3 sequence: CASSDLLLQETQYF. CDR3 nucleotide sequence: TGTGCCAGCAGTGACCTACTGCTTCAAGAGACCCAGTACTTC.

V and J are TRBV3-1 (or the pseudogene TRBV3-2) and TRBJ2-4; D possibly corresponds to TRBD2 (6 bases). The CDR3 has 19 amino acids. With 0 bases removed from V and 0 bases from J, the gap between germline ends came to 18 bases. Germline CDR1 is LGHDT and CDR2 is YNNKEL (reference sequence). The CDR3 sequence is CASSQERGGAKIAKNIQYF. CDR3 in DNA: TGTGCCAGCAGCCAAGAACGAGGAGGGGCCAAAATAGCCAAAAACATTCAGTACTTC.

The chain combines TRBV28 with TRBJ1-2; 9 bases line up with TRBD1. J lost 4 bases, V lost 7 bases, and 16 bases had no gene match. The CDR3 is made up of 17 amino acids. CDR1 and CDR2 (germline): MDHEN, SYDVKM. The CDR3 DNA is TGTGCCAGCACCCCTTCGGGACAGGGTAGGCGGGGCTATGGCTACACCTTC. It yields the protein CASTPSGQGRRGYGYTF.

CDR3 sequence (DNA): TGTGCCAGCAGCAACACCGACAGGCGGAACTATGGCTACACCTTC. Its translation is CASSNTDRRNYGYTF. V gene TRBV11-2 combines with J gene TRBJ1-2; maybe TRBD1 (6 bases). The germline V gene encodes CDR1 SGHAT and CDR2 FQNNGV. The CDR3 contains 15 residues. V was clipped by 5 bases and J by 2 bases, with 15 bases between them. The whole variable domain, filled in from reference TRBV11-2 and TRBJ1-2, reads EAGVAQSPRYKIIEKRQSVAFWCNPISGHATLYWYQQILGQGPKLLIQFQNNGVVDDSQLPKDRFSAERLKGVDSTLKIQPAKLEDSAVYLCASSNTDRRNYGYTFGSGTRLTVV.

V and J are TRBV2 and TRBJ1-1; D is ambiguous. The length of the CDR3 is 12 residues. The germline V gene encodes CDR1 SNHLY and CDR2 FYNNEI. Trimming removed 8 bases from V and 0 bases from J, with 7 bases in between. This chain's CDR3 is CASEGLNTEAFF. CDR3 sequence (DNA): TGTGCCAGCGAGGGATTGAACACTGAAGCTTTCTTT.

The J gene is TRBJ1-1, the V gene TRBV18; the D is unclear. The CDR3 loop spans 14 amino acids. The germline V gene encodes CDR1 KGHSH and CDR2 LQKENI. Trimming took off 0 bases at V and 0 bases at J, with 5 bases between the two ends. This CDR3 reads CASSPPRVNTEAFF. DNA for the CDR3: TGTGCCAGCTCACCACCGAGAGTGAACACTGAAGCTTTCTTT.

The chain couples TRBV12-5 to TRBJ1-1; the match to TRBD1 covers 7 bases. Trimming removed 4 bases from V and 11 bases from J; junction bases left unmatched: 13. CDR1 and CDR2 (germline): LGHNT, FRNRAP. This CDR3 is 14 amino acids long. CDR3 region: CASGSPSGGGAAFF. For the CDR3, the DNA is TGTGCTAGTGGTTCCCCCTCGGGAGGGGGCGCCGCTTTCTTT. The entire variable domain, with the rest obtained from reference TRBV12-5 and TRBJ1-1, is as follows: DARVTQTPRHKVTEMGQEVTMRCQPILGHNTVFWYRQTMMQGLELLAYFRNRAPLDDSGMPKDRFSAEMPDATLATLKIQPSEPRDSAVYFCASGSPSGGGAAFFGQGTRLTVV.

This sequence joins TRBV24-1 and TRBJ2-3, with D uncertain. CDR3 size: 13 residues. The V gene's germline CDR1 is KGHDR and CDR2 SFDVKD. The V and J ends lost 2 bases and 4 bases respectively, with 6 bases between them. CDR3 residues: CATSDSPADTQYF. The CDR3 bases are TGTGCCACCAGTGATTCCCCCGCAGATACGCAGTATTTT.

The chain carries TRBV3-1 (or the pseudogene TRBV3-2) and TRBJ1-5; 7 bases fit TRBD1. The ends lost 1 base at V and 6 bases at J; junction bases unmatched: 3. The germline CDR1 and CDR2 sequences are LGHDT and YNNKEL (reference sequence). This CDR3 contains 14 residues. The CDR3 region is CASSQGQGGQPQHF. The CDR3 bases are TGTGCCAGCAGCCAAGGACAGGGAGGTCAGCCCCAGCATTTT.

This clone has just one count. The rearrangement joins TRBV5-1 to TRBJ1-2; 10 nucleotides line up with TRBD1. V trimming: 4 bases; J trimming: 8 bases; junction bases outside the gene matches: 11. From germline, CDR1 is SGHRS and CDR2 YFSETQ. The CDR3 totals 15 residues. The CDR3 region has the DNA TGCGCCAGCAGCACTGGGACAGGGGATGGAAGGGGCTACACCTTC. Amino acid sequence: CASSTGTGDGRGYTF.

This chain connects TRBV4-3 to TRBJ1-1, with 12 bases identical to TRBD1. Germline V gene lookup returns CDR1 LGHNA and CDR2 YSLEER. This CDR3 spans 18 amino acids. The V gene end was trimmed by 3 bases and the J gene end by 5 bases; junction bases not matched to a gene: 13. The CDR3 protein is CASSHREGTGGFRTEAFF. Written as DNA, the CDR3 is TGCGCCAGCAGCCACCGAGAGGGGACAGGGGGCTTTAGAACTGAAGCTTTCTTT.

This clone was picked up a small number of times. The rearrangement links TRBV2 to TRBJ1-2; the D is unclear. The V gene's germline CDR1 is SNHLY and CDR2 FYNNEI. The CDR3 extends over 13 amino acids. V gave up 1 base and J gave up 7 bases, with 10 bases separating them. The CDR3 DNA reads TGTGCCAGCAGTGAAGGCGGGTCAGGTGGCTACACCTTC. Encoded protein: CASSEGGSGGYTF.

The J gene is TRBJ1-2, the V gene TRBV10-3; D not certain. V lost 7 bases to trimming and J lost 3 bases, with 15 bases between them. CDR1 is ENHRY and CDR2 is SYGVKD in the germline V gene. There are 14 residues in the CDR3. The CDR3 loop reads CAINKGGNDYGYTF. As DNA, the CDR3 is TGTGCCATCAACAAGGGAGGAAATGACTATGGCTACACCTTC.

V and J are TRBV5-1 and TRBJ2-5, with D unresolved. V gave up 0 bases and J gave up 0 bases, with 6 bases separating them. The CDR3 consists of 14 residues. Germline CDR1 and CDR2: SGHRS and YFSETQ. CDR3 nucleotide sequence: TGCGCCAGCAGCTTGGGGGCTGACCAAGAGACCCAGTACTTC. It codes for CASSLGADQETQYF.

The chain couples TRBV7-3 to TRBJ1-1; D unclear. In germline, CDR1 is SGHTA, CDR2 FQGTGA. The ends were cut back, 5 bases at V and 2 bases at J, with 9 bases in the middle. The CDR3 runs to 13 residues. In nucleotides, the CDR3 is TGTGCCAGCAGCCAACAGAGCAACACTGAAGCTTTCTTT. Protein product: CASSQQSNTEAFF.

V is TRBV19 and J is TRBJ2-1; perhaps TRBD2 as D (5 bases). Germline-derived CDR1 and CDR2 are LNHDA and SQIVND (reference sequence). This CDR3 spans 11 amino acids. The V end lost 4 bases, the J end lost 14 bases, and 12 bases lay between the germline ends. CDR3 region: CASSSHRGKFF. In DNA form, the CDR3 reads TGTGCCAGTAGTAGTCACCGAGGGAAGTTCTTC.

This clone was recorded a few times. The rearrangement links TRBV7-2 to TRBJ1-1, with D perhaps matching TRBD1 (6 bases). The CDR3 is made up of 13 amino acids. The V end was cut by 4 bases, the J end by 5 bases, with 11 bases between. Germline assignment: CDR1 SGHTA and CDR2 FQGNSA. CDR3 amino acids: CASSSHRATEAFF. As DNA, the CDR3 is TGTGCCAGCAGCTCTCACAGGGCTACTGAAGCTTTCTTT.

The chain is built from TRBV6-5 and TRBJ1-1, with D perhaps TRBD1 (5 bases). The V gene's germline CDR1 is MNHEY and CDR2 SVGAGI. Trimming removed 4 bases from V and 1 base from J, with 10 bases in between. The CDR3 is 14 residues long. The CDR3 bases are TGTGCCAGCAGTTGGGTAGGGGCGAACACTGAAGCTTTCTTT. This translates into CASSWVGANTEAFF.

V gene TRBV2 combines with J gene TRBJ1-6; D perhaps matches TRBD1 (6 bases). This CDR3 has 13 residues. Germline CDR1 SNHLY, CDR2 FYNNEI. Between the trimmed V and J ends, which lost 6 bases and 11 bases, there was a span of 14 bases. Here the CDR3 reads CASRRDKGTPLHF. The CDR3, as DNA: TGTGCCAGCAGGAGGGACAAGGGGACACCCCTCCACTTT.